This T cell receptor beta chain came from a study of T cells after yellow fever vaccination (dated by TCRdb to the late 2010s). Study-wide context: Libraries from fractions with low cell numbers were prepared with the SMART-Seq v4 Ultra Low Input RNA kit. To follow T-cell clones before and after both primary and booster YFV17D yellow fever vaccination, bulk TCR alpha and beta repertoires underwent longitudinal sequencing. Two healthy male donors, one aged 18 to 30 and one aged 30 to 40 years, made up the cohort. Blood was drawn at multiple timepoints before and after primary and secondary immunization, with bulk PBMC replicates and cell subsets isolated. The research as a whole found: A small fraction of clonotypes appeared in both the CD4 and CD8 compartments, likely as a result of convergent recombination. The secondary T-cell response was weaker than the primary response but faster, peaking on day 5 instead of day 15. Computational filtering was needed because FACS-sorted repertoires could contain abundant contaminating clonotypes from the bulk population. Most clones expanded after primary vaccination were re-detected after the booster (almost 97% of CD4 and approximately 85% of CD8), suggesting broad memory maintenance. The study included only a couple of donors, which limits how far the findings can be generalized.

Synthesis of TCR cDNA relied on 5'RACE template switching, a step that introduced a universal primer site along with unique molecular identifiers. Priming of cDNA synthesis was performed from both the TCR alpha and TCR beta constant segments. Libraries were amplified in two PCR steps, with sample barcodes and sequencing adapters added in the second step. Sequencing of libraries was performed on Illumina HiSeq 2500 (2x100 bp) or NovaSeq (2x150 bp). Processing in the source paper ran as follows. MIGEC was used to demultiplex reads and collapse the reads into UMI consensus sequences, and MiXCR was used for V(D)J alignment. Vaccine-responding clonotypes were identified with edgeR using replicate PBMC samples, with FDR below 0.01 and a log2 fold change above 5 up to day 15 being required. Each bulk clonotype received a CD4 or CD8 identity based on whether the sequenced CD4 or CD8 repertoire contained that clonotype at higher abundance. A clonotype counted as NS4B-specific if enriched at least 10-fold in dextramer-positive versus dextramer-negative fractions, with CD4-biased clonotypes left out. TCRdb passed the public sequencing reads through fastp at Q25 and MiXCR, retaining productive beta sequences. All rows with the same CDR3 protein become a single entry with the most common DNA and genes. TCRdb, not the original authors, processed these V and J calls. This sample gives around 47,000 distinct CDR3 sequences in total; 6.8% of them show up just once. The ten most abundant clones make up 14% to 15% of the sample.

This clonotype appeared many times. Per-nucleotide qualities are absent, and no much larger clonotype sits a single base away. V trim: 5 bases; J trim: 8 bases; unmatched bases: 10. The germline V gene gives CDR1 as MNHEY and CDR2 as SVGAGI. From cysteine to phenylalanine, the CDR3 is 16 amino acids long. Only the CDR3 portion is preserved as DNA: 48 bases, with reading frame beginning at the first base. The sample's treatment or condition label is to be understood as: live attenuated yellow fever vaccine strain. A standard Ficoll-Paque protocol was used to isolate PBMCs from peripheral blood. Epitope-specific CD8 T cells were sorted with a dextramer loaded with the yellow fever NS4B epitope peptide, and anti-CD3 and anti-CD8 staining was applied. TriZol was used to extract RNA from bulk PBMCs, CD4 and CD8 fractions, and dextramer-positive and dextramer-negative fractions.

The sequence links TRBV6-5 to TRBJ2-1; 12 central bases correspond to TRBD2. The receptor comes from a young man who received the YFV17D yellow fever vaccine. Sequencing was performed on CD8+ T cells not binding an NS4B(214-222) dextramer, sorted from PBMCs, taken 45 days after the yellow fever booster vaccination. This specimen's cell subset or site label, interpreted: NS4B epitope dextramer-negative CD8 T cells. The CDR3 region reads CASSLLAGGGLHEQFF. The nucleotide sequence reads TGTGCCAGCAGTCTTCTAGCGGGAGGGGGGTTGCATGAGCAGTTCTTC.